This T cell receptor (beta chain) was found in a study of T cell responses to AZD1222 COVID-19 vaccine. Remarks on this clone: Antigen unknown.

Study-wide results and limits: Two doses of AZD1222 preceded a rise in Spike-specific TCR breadth and depth. Repertoire samples came only from after the peak T cell response. Nearly half of unique spike-specific TCRs reportedly avoided B.1.351 and B.1.1.7 mutated regions.

Germline V gives CDR1 MNHEY, CDR2 SMNVEV (reference sequence). The CDR3 has 12 amino acids. V lost 6 bases, J lost 6 bases, and 11 bases lay in between. The assay was immunoSEQ multiplex PCR, and TCRdb's table has in-frame clones only and misses some. Of 150,000 to 200,000 clones in the sample, 90% were seen once. The TCR comes from an adult in good health. The sample consisted of peripheral blood, taken on day 0 of AZD1222 vaccination. This rearrangement joins TRBV27 to TRBJ1-2, with D perhaps TRBD1 (5 bases). CDR3 region: CASRGDLNGYTF. The CDR3 DNA reads TGTGCCAGCAGAGGGGACCTGAATGGCTACACCTTC.